This T cell receptor beta chain comes out of a study of cytomegalovirus exposure and HLA in healthy donors. Whole-study results and caveats: Usually a TCR sequence was rare, but some public TCRs were found in many donors.

As for this clone: Its antigen remains unidentified.

The germline V gene has CDR1 SQVTM and CDR2 ANQGSEA. V gave up 3 bases and J gave up 3 bases, with 19 bases separating them. This CDR3 spans 16 amino acids. The PCR made use of 60 Vbeta and 13 Jbeta primers. Generated by immunoSEQ multiplex PCR, the TCRdb table keeps only in-frame clones and is missing some. The sample has about 300,000 clones; roughly 89% are singletons. The donors gave bone marrow, and they were healthy. Unrecorded immune exposures were likely, despite nominal health at sampling. The TCR sequence derives from a man aged 35 to 55 in good health and CMV-seropositive. The rearrangement links TRBV29-1 to TRBJ2-3, with a possible D match to TRBD2 (6 bases). Sequencing was performed on PBMCs. This chain's CDR3 is CSVDGRDLISTDTQYF. The DNA of the CDR3 is TGCAGCGTTGACGGCCGGGACTTGATTAGTACAGATACGCAGTATTTT.